These T cell receptor beta chains were read from a single sample in a study of blood T cell repertoires in COVID-19. The data were produced by immunoSEQ multiplex PCR, yet TCRdb's version contains in-frame clones alone and is incomplete. The repertoire holds 180,000 or so clones, with 60% to 85% as singletons. The sequenced material came from peripheral blood. Source of these receptors: a woman aged 45-65 years with active or convalescent COVID-19. Both conserved end residues are part of each CDR3. Fields, in order: V gene, J gene, CDR3 protein.

TRBV7-8,TRBJ2-5,CASSLLASGGTQYF
TRBV5-1,TRBJ2-7,CASSLVAGSYEQYF
TRBV6-5,TRBJ1-4,CASSISRANEKLFF
TRBV6-5,TRBJ2-2,CASVGRANTGELFF
TRBV4-2,TRBJ2-1,CASSQGTSYNEQFF
TRBV7-3,TRBJ1-1,CASSLSQNTEAFF
TRBV4-2,TRBJ1-1,CASSQDEGAGSMNTEAFF
TRBV11-3,TRBJ2-2,CASSHGPVRGGELFF
TRBV2,TRBJ2-1,CASSTTGTVARRDPREQFF
TRBV6-2/TRBV6-3,TRBJ2-1,CASSTLSGVYNEQFF
TRBV5-1,TRBJ1-3,CASSPGHGSGNTIYF